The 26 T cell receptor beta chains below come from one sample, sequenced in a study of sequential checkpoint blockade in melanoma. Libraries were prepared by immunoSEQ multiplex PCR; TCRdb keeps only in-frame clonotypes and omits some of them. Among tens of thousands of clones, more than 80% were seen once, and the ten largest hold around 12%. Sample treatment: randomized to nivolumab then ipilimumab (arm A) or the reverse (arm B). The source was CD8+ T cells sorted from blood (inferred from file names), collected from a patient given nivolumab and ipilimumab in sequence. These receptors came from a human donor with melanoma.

CDR3: CASSLVGGLSNQPQHF. The CDR3 DNA reads TGTGCCAGCAGCCTCGTCGGGGGACTAAGCAATCAGCCCCAGCATTTT. This chain links TRBV27 with TRBJ1-5; possibly TRBD1 for D (5 bases). The germline V and J ends were trimmed by 6 bases and 1 base, with 16 bases remaining between them. There are 16 residues in the CDR3. Germline-derived CDR1 and CDR2 are MNHEY and SMNVEV (reference sequence).

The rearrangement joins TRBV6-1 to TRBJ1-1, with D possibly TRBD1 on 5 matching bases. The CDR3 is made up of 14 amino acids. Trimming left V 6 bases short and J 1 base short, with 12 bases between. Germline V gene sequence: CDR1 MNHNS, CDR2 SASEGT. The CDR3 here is CASRPVGPNTEAFF. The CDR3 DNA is TGTGCCAGCAGGCCCGTGGGGCCGAACACTGAAGCTTTCTTT.

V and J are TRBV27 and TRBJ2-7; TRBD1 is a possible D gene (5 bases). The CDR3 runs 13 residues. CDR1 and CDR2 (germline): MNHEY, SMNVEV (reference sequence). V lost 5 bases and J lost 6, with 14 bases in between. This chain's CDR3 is CASSRLYRGEQYF. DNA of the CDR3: TGTGCCAGCAGTCGTCTATATAGGGGCGAGCAGTACTTC.

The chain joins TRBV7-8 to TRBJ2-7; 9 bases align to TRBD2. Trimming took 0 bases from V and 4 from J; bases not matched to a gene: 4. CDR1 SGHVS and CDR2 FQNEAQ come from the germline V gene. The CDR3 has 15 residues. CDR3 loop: CASSLASGSAYEQYF. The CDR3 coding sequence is TGTGCCAGCAGCTTAGCTAGCGGGAGTGCGTACGAGCAGTACTTC.

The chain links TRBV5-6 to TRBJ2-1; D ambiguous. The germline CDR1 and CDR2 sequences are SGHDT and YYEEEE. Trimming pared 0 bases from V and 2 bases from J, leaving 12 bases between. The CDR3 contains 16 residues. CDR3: CASSLDGQPTYNEQFF. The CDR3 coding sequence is TGTGCCAGCAGCTTGGATGGGCAGCCAACCTACAATGAGCAGTTCTTC.

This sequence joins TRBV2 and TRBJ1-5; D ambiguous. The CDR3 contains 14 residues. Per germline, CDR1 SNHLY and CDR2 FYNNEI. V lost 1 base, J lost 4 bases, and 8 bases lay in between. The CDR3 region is CASSEVPLNQPQHF. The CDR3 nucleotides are TGTGCCAGCAGTGAAGTCCCCCTAAATCAGCCCCAGCATTTT.

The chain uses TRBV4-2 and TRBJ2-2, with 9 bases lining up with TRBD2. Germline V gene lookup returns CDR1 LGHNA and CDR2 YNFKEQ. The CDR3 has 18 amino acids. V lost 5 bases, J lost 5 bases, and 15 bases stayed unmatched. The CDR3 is CASSLSVVAGAGTGELFF. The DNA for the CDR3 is TGTGCCAGCAGCTTGAGTGTGGTAGCGGGAGCGGGAACCGGGGAGCTGTTTTTT.

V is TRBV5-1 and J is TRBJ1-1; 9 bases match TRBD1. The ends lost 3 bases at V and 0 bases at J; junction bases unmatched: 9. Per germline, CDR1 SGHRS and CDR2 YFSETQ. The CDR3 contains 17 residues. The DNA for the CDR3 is TGCGCCAGCAGCTGGGGACAGGGAGTAGCTTTGAACACTGAAGCTTTCTTT. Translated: CASSWGQGVALNTEAFF.

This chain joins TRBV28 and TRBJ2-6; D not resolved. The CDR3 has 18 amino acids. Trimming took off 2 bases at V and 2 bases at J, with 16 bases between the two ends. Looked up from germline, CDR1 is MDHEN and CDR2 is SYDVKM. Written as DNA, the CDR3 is TGTGCCAGCAGTTTAGACGTACAGCCGTATACTGGGGCCAACGTCCTGACTTTC. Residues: CASSLDVQPYTGANVLTF.

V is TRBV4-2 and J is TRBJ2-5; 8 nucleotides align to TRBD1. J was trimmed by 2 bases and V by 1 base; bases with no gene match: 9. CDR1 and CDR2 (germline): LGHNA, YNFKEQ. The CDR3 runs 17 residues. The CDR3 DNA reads TGTGCCAGCAGCCAAGGGGCCGGGACAGGCCTGCAAGAGACCCAGTACTTC. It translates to CASSQGAGTGLQETQYF.

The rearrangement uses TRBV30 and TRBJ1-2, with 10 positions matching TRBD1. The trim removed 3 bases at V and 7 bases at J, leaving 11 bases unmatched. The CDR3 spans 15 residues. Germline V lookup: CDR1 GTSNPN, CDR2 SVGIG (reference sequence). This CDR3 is CAWRATTGGAGGYTF. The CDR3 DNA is TGTGCCTGGAGGGCAACGACAGGGGGCGCGGGTGGCTACACCTTC.

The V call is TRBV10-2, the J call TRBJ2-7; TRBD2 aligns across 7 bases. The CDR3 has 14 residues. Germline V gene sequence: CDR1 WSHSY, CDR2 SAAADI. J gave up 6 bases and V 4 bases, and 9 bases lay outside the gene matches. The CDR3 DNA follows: TGCGCCAGCAGTGTGGCGGGAGTCGGGTTCGAGCAGTACTTC. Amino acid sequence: CASSVAGVGFEQYF.

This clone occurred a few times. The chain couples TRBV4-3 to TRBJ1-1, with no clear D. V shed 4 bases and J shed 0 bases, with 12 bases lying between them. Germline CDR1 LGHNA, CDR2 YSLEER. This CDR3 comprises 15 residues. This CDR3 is CASSPSRTVNTEAFF. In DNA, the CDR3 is TGCGCCAGCAGCCCCTCCCGCACAGTGAACACTGAAGCTTTCTTT.

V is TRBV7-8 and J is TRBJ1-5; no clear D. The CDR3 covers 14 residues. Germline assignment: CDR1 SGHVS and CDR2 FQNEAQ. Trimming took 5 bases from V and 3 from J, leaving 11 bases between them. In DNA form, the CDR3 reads TGTGCCAGCAGCCTTGACATACTCAATCAGCCCCAGCATTTT. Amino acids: CASSLDILNQPQHF.

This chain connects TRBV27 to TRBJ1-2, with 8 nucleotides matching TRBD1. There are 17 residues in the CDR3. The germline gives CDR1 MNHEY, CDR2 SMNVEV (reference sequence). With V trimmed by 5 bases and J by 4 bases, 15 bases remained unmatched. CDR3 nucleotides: TGTGCCAGCAGTGGCCAGGGGGCCCTGTTGGCCCGCTATGGCTACACCTTC. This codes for CASSGQGALLARYGYTF.

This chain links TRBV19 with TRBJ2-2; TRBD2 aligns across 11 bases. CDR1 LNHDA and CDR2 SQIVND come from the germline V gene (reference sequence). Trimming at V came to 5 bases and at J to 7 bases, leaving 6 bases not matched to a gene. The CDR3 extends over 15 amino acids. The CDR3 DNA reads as TGTGCCAGTAGTCAGGGACTAGCGGCGTACGGGGAGCTGTTTTTT. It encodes CASSQGLAAYGELFF.

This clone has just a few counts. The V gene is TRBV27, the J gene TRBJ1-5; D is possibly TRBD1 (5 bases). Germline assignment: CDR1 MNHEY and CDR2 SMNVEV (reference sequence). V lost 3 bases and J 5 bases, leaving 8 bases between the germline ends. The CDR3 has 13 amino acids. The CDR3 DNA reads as TGTGCCAGCAGTTTTGGACACCATCAGCCCCAGCATTTT. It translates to CASSFGHHQPQHF.

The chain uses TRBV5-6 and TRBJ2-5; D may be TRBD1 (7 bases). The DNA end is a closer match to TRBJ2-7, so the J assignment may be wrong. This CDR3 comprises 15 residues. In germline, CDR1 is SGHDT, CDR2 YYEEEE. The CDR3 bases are TGTGCCAGCAGTCTAGCACAGGGGAGGTCGGGCGAGCAGTACTTC. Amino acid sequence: CASSLAQGRSGEQYF.

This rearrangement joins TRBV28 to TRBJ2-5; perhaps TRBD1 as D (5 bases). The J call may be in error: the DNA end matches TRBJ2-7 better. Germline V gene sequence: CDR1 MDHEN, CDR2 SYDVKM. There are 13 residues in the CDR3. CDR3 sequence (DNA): TGTGCCAGCAGTTTATCAGGGCCATCCGAGCAGTACTTC. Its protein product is CASSLSGPSEQYF.

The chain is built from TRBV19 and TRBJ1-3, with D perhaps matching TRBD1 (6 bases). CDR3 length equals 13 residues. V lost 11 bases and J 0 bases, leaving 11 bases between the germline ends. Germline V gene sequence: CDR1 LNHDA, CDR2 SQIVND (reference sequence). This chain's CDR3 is CAAGQFSGNTIYF. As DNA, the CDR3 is TGTGCCGCTGGACAGTTCTCTGGAAACACCATATATTTT.

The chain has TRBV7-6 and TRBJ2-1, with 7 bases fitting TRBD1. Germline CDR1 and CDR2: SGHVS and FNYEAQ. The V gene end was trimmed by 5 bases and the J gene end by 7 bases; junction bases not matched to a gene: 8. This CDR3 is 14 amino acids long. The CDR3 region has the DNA TGTGCCAGCAGCCAAAGGGACAGTTCGAATGAGCAGTTCTTC. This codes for CASSQRDSSNEQFF. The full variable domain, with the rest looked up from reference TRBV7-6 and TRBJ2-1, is GAGVSQSPRYKVTKRGQDVALRCDPISGHVSLYWYRQALGQGPEFLTYFNYEAQQDKSGLPNDRFSAERPEGSISTLTIQRTEQRDSAMYRCASSQRDSSNEQFFGPGTRLTVL.

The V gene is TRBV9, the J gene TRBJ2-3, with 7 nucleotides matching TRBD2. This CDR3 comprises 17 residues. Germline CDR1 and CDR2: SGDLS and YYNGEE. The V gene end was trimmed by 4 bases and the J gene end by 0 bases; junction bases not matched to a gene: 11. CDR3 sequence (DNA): TGTGCCAGCAGCCTCCCCCCCAGCGGGGCTAGCACAGATACGCAGTATTTT. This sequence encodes CASSLPPSGASTDTQYF.

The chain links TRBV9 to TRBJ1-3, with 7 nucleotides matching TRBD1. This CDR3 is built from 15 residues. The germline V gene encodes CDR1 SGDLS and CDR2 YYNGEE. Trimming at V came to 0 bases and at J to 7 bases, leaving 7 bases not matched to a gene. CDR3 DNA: TGTGCCAGCAGCGTAGTCCCACAGGGGATGAACACCATATATTTT. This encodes CASSVVPQGMNTIYF.

CDR3 bases: TGCGCCAGCAGCTTGATAGGAGTAGTGAACACTGAAGCTTTCTTT. Translating it yields CASSLIGVVNTEAFF. This rearrangement joins TRBV5-1 to TRBJ1-1; D gene uncertain. The CDR3 runs 15 residues. The V and J ends lost 1 base and 0 bases respectively, with 10 bases between them. Germline assignment: CDR1 SGHRS and CDR2 YFSETQ.

Here the CDR3 DNA reads TGTGCCACCAGCAGAGAAGGGACAGGAACCTACGAGCAGTACTTC. Its protein is CATSREGTGTYEQYF. V gene TRBV15 combines with J gene TRBJ2-7; TRBD1 agrees at 8 bases. Germline V lookup: CDR1 LNHNV, CDR2 YYDKDF (reference sequence). Trimming cost V 0 bases and J 2 bases; bases outside gene matches: 3. The CDR3 has 15 residues.

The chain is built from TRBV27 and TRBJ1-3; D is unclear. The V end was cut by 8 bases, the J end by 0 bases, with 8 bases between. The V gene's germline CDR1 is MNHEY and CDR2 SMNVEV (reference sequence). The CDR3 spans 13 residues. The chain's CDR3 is CASGPLSGNTIYF. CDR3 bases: TGTGCCAGCGGCCCTCTCTCTGGAAACACCATATATTTT.